The 17 T cell receptor beta chains reported below all come from one sample, sequenced in a study of control samples from healthy donors and cancer patients. Produced via immunoSEQ multiplex PCR; TCRdb's table is partial and in-frame only. The table has roughly 100,000 clones, roughly 94% seen once. Material for sequencing was blood. These receptors were obtained from a woman younger than 35 in good health.

The chain employs TRBV30 and TRBJ2-2; perhaps TRBD2 as D (7 bases). Germline V gene sequence: CDR1 GTSNPN, CDR2 SVGIG (reference sequence). Trimming stripped 8 bases from V and 4 bases from J, with 14 bases between. This CDR3 region has 13 residues. The CDR3 bases are TGTGCCCGTAGGGGGAGGGGCACCGGGGAGCTGTTTTTT. Translation gives CARRGRGTGELFF.

The genes are TRBV7-9 and TRBJ1-1; D is unresolved. CDR3 length equals 15 residues. Germline V gene sequence: CDR1 SEHNR, CDR2 FQNEAQ (reference sequence). Trimming took 1 base from V and 0 from J, leaving 9 bases between them. CDR3 sequence: CASSLVGIMNTEAFF. The CDR3 coding sequence is TGTGCCAGCAGCTTAGTGGGTATTATGAACACTGAAGCTTTCTTT.

The rearrangement joins TRBV11-2 to TRBJ2-1, with no clear D. This CDR3 comprises 15 residues. V was pared by 1 base and J by 6 bases, with 13 bases between. Germline V gene data show CDR1 as SGHAT and CDR2 as FQNNGV. The CDR3: CASSLVGSLPNEQFF. CDR3 coding DNA: TGTGCCAGCAGCTTAGTAGGTAGCCTTCCCAATGAGCAGTTCTTC.

J is TRBJ1-5 and V is TRBV28, with a possible D match to TRBD1 (5 bases). CDR1 and CDR2 (germline): MDHEN, SYDVKM. The CDR3 consists of 15 residues. V lost 4 bases and J lost 1, with 11 bases in between. CDR3: CASSSRGVSNQPQHF. CDR3 sequence (DNA): TGTGCCAGCAGTTCAAGAGGGGTAAGCAATCAGCCCCAGCATTTT. The variable domain in full, completed from reference TRBV28 and TRBJ1-5, reads DVKVTQSSRYLVKRTGEKVFLECVQDMDHENMFWYRQDPGLGLRLIYFSYDVKMKEKGDIPEGYSVSREKKERFSLILESASTNQTSMYLCASSSRGVSNQPQHFGDGTRLSIL.

The V call is TRBV2, the J call TRBJ2-3; 11 positions agree with TRBD2. The V gene's germline CDR1 is SNHLY and CDR2 FYNNEI. The CDR3 has 15 residues. V lost 8 bases to trimming and J lost 2 bases; unmatched junction nucleotides: 6. The CDR3 region has the DNA TGTGCCAGCCGAGGGACTAGCGGCATCACAGATACGCAGTATTTT. Translating gives CASRGTSGITDTQYF.

The V and J genes are TRBV5-6 and TRBJ2-5, with TRBD2 matching 11 bases. After removal of 1 base from V and 2 bases from J, the junction contained 4 bases not matched to a gene. Germline V gives CDR1 SGHDT, CDR2 YYEEEE. The CDR3 is 16 residues long. The CDR3 here is CASSLLAGGRQETQYF. CDR3 nucleotide sequence: TGTGCCAGCAGCTTGTTAGCGGGAGGGAGGCAAGAGACCCAGTACTTC.

V and J are TRBV9 and TRBJ1-1; no definite D call. Trimming stripped 3 bases from V and 3 bases from J, with 15 bases between. The CDR3 sequence is 15 residues long. CDR1 and CDR2 (germline): SGDLS, YYNGEE. The CDR3 region is CASSAIDYRYTEAFF. The CDR3 bases are TGTGCCAGCAGCGCAATCGATTACCGGTACACTGAAGCTTTCTTT. The full variable domain, completed using reference TRBV9 and TRBJ1-1, is DSGVTQTPKHLITATGQRVTLRCSPRSGDLSVYWYQQSLDQGLQFLIQYYNGEERAKGNILERFSAQQFPDLHSELNLSSLELGDSALYFCASSAIDYRYTEAFFGQGTRLTVV.

The rearrangement uses TRBV11-2 and TRBJ2-1; D is unresolved. The germline V gene encodes CDR1 SGHAT and CDR2 FQNNGV. The germline V and J ends were trimmed by 1 base and 8 bases, with 12 bases remaining between them. This CDR3 has 14 residues. In DNA, the CDR3 is TGTGCCAGCAGCTTAGCCCGACTTAGGGATGAGCAGTTCTTC. As protein: CASSLARLRDEQFF. Together with reference TRBV11-2 and TRBJ2-1, the CDR3 gives the full variable domain: EAGVAQSPRYKIIEKRQSVAFWCNPISGHATLYWYQQILGQGPKLLIQFQNNGVVDDSQLPKDRFSAERLKGVDSTLKIQPAKLEDSAVYLCASSLARLRDEQFFGPGTRLTVL.

The chain combines TRBV4-1 with TRBJ1-1; D gene ambiguous. This CDR3 contains 14 residues. V was trimmed by 5 bases and J by 0 bases, leaving 10 bases between them. Germline lookup yields CDR1 MGHRA and CDR2 YSYEKL. CDR3 in DNA: TGCGCCAGCAGCGGAAATATTCTGAACACTGAAGCTTTCTTT. Residues: CASSGNILNTEAFF.

The chain recombines TRBV9 with TRBJ2-1; D may be TRBD1 (6 bases). V lost 3 bases and J 6 bases, leaving 10 bases between the germline ends. The CDR3 contains 13 residues. From germline, CDR1 is SGDLS and CDR2 YYNGEE. The CDR3, as DNA: TGTGCCAGCAGCGCCTGGGGGCGCAATGAGCAGTTCTTC. Translating gives CASSAWGRNEQFF.

The chain couples TRBV5-1 to TRBJ2-3; D not certain. Per germline, CDR1 SGHRS and CDR2 YFSETQ. The CDR3 is 14 residues long. The V gene lost 0 bases and the J gene lost 0 bases, with 5 bases spanning the gap. The CDR3 bases are TGCGCCAGCAGCTTGGGATCTAGCACAGATACGCAGTATTTT. It is translated as CASSLGSSTDTQYF.

The chain carries TRBV24-1 and TRBJ2-7; 8 bases agree with TRBD1. This CDR3 has 16 residues. With 4 bases clipped from V and 5 bases from J, the junction kept 12 bases outside the gene matches. Germline V gives CDR1 KGHDR, CDR2 SFDVKD. The DNA for the CDR3 is TGTGCCACCAGTGACCCGCGGACAGGGAGTATGGACGAGCAGTACTTC. Its translation is CATSDPRTGSMDEQYF.

This clone appeared once. The rearrangement uses TRBV7-8 and TRBJ1-1; no reliable D call. The CDR3 has 14 amino acids. CDR1 is SGHVS, CDR2 FQNEAQ, per germline. Trimming took 1 base from V and 0 from J, leaving 6 bases between them. CDR3 sequence: CASSLDGLNTEAFF. The CDR3 DNA reads TGTGCCAGCAGCTTAGACGGACTGAACACTGAAGCTTTCTTT. The whole variable domain, filled in from reference TRBV7-8 and TRBJ1-1, reads GAGVSQSPRYKVAKRGQDVALRCDPISGHVSLFWYQQALGQGPEFLTYFQNEAQLDKSGLPSDRFFAERPEGSVSTLKIQRTQQEDSAVYLCASSLDGLNTEAFFGQGTRLTVV.

J is TRBJ2-7 and V is TRBV21-1. TRBV21-1 is designated a pseudogene. The CDR3 covers 14 residues. CDR3 loop: CASSSWSTVFEQYF. The CDR3, as DNA: TGTGCCAGCAGCAGTTGGAGCACAGTTTTCGAGCAGTACTTC.

The chain has TRBV3-1 (or the pseudogene TRBV3-2) and TRBJ1-2, with TRBD1 matching 8 bases. CDR3 length equals 13 residues. Germline CDR1 LGHDT, CDR2 YNNKEL (reference sequence). J gave up 8 bases and V 1 base, and 3 bases lay outside the gene matches. CDR3 amino acids: CASSQADRGGYTF. CDR3 coding DNA: TGTGCCAGCAGCCAAGCAGACAGGGGCGGCTACACCTTC.

The chain is built from TRBV2 and TRBJ1-2; D is uncertain. Between the trimmed V and J ends, which lost 3 bases and 2 bases, there was a span of 7 bases. Germline-derived CDR1 and CDR2 are SNHLY and FYNNEI. This CDR3 contains 13 residues. The CDR3 reads CASSESRNYGYTF. CDR3 bases: TGTGCCAGCAGTGAGAGCAGAAACTATGGCTACACCTTC.

The gene calls are TRBV19 and TRBJ2-5; 9 bases agree with TRBD1. Per germline, CDR1 LNHDA and CDR2 SQIVND (reference sequence). The CDR3 is 13 residues long. With 9 bases clipped from V and 4 bases from J, the junction kept 6 bases outside the gene matches. In DNA form, the CDR3 reads TGTGCCAGCGCTACAGGGGGCGTAGAGACCCAGTACTTC. Translating it yields CASATGGVETQYF.